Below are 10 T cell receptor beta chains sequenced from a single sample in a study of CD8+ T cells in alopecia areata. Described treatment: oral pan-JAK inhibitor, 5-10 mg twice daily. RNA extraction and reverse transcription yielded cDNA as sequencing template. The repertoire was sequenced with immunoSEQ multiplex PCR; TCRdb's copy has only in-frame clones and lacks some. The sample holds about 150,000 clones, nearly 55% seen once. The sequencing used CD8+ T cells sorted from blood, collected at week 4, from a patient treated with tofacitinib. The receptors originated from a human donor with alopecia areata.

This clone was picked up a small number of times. This CDR3 reads CASSYPDRYNEQFF. Written as DNA, the CDR3 is TGTGCCAGCAGTTACCCGGACAGATACAATGAGCAGTTCTTC. This chain links TRBV6-5 with TRBJ2-1, with D possibly being TRBD1 (6 bases). Germline V CDR1 and CDR2: MNHEY, SVGAGI. Trimming took 2 bases from V and 4 from J, leaving 9 bases between them. The CDR3 spans 14 residues.

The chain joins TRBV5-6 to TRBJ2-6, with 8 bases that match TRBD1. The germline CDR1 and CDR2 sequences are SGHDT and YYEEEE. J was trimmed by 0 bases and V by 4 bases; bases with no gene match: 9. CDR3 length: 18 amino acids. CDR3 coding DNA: TGTGCCAGCAGCCCCGAGATCAGGGGGCTCTCTGGGGCCAACGTCCTGACTTTC. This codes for CASSPEIRGLSGANVLTF.

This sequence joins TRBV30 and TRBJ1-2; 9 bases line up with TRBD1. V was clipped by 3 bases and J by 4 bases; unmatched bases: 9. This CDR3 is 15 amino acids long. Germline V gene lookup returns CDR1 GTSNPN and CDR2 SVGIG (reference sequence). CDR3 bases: TGTGCCTGGAGCCCACCGGGACAGGGCCCCTATGGCTACACCTTC. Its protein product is CAWSPPGQGPYGYTF. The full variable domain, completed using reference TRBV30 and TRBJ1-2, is SQTIHQWPATLVQPVGSPLSLECTVEGTSNPNLYWYRQAAGRGLQLLFYSVGIGQISSEVPQNLSASRPQDRQFILSSKKLLLSDSGFYLCAWSPPGQGPYGYTFGSGTRLTVV.

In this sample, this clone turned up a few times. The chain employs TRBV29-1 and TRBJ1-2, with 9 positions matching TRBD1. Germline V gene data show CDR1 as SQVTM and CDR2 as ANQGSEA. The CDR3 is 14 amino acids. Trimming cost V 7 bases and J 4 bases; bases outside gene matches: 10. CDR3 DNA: TGCAGCGCCGACCCGACAGGGGGGGCCTATGGCTACACCTTC. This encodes CSADPTGGAYGYTF.

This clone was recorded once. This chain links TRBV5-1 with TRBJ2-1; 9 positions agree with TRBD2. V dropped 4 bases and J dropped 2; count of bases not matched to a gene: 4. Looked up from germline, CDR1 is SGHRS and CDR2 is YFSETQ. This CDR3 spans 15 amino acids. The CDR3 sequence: CASSLRTSAYNEQFF. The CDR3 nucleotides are TGCGCCAGCAGCCTCCGGACTAGCGCCTACAATGAGCAGTTCTTC.

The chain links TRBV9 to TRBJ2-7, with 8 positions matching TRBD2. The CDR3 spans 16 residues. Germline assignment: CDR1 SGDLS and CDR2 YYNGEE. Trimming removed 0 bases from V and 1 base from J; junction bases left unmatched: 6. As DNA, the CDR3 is TGTGCCAGCAGCGTAGCGAGTAGCGGGGCGTCCTACGAGCAGTACTTC. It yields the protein CASSVASSGASYEQYF.

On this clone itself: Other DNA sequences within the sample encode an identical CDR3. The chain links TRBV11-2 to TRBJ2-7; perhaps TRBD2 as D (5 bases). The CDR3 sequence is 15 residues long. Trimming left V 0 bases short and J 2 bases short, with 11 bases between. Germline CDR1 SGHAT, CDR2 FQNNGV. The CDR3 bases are TGTGCCAGCAGCTTAGATCTCGGGATTGCCTACGAGCAGTACTTC. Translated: CASSLDLGIAYEQYF.

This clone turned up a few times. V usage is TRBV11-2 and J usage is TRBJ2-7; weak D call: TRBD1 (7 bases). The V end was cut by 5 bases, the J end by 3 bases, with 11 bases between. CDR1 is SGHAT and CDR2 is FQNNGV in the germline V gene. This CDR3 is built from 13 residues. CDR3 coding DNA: TGTGCCAGCAGCGGACAGGAGGGCTACGAGCAGTACTTC. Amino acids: CASSGQEGYEQYF. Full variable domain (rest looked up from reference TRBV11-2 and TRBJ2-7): EAGVAQSPRYKIIEKRQSVAFWCNPISGHATLYWYQQILGQGPKLLIQFQNNGVVDDSQLPKDRFSAERLKGVDSTLKIQPAKLEDSAVYLCASSGQEGYEQYFGPGTRLTVT.

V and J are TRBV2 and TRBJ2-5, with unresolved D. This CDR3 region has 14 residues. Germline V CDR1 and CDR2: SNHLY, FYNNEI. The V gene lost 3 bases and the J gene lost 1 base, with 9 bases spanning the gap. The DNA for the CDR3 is TGTGCCAGCAGTGACCCCCCCAGCCAAGAGACCCAGTACTTC. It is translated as CASSDPPSQETQYF.

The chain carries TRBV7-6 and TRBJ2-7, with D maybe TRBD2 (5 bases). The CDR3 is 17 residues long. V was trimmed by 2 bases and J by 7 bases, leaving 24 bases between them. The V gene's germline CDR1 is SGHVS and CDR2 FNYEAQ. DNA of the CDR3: TGTGCCAGCAGCTTAATAGGGTACAGAGCATCGGGGTATGAGCAGTACTTC. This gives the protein CASSLIGYRASGYEQYF.